The 9 T cell receptor beta chains presented below share a single source sample, sequenced in a study of CD8+CD57+ T cells in acquired aplastic anemia. Those patients picked for sequencing had displayed CD8+CD57+ cell expansion on flow cytometry. Genomic DNA acted as the template from which TCR beta VDJ combination and CDR3 sequence profiling were carried out. One entry per CDR3 protein results from TCRdb running MiXCR on the reads. The sample lists some 150,000 distinct CDR3 sequences, around 48% occurring once. The material sequenced was sorted CD4+, CD8+, or CD8+CD57+ T cells (not recorded which) from PBMCs. The receptors come from a human donor with aplastic anemia.

The V and J genes are TRBV6-5 and TRBJ1-2; TRBD1 aligns across 9 bases. The CDR3 contains 15 residues. Germline V gene data show CDR1 as MNHEY and CDR2 as SVGAGI. Trimming took 1 base from V and 8 from J; bases not matched to a gene: 8. CDR3 nucleotide sequence: TGTGCCAGCAGTTACTTAACAGGGGGCGCAAAGGGCTACACCTTC. Residues: CASSYLTGGAKGYTF.

The CDR3 DNA reads as TGCAGCTTCGGAATGAGGGTAGACACTGAAGCTTTCTTT. Encoded protein: CSFGMRVDTEAFF. The V gene is TRBV29-1, the J gene TRBJ1-1; no clear D gene. Trimming pared 8 bases from V and 3 bases from J, leaving 16 bases between. This CDR3 region has 13 residues. Per germline, CDR1 SQVTM and CDR2 ANQGSEA.

A word on this clonotype: A read error may explain this, as a much larger clone is one base away. CDR3 sequence reads: CASSLLAGNERFF. The CDR3, as DNA: TGTGCCAGCAGCTTACTAGCGGGCAATGAGCGGTTCTTC. The J gene is TRBJ2-1, the V gene TRBV12-3 or TRBV12-4, with 9 bases lining up with TRBD2. The CDR3 runs to 13 residues.

This clonotype occurred many times. V and J are TRBV19 and TRBJ1-2; D remains ambiguous. Trimming shortened V by 0 bases and J by 2 bases, and 1 base separated the two germline ends. The CDR3 extends over 12 amino acids. Germline CDR1 is LNHDA and CDR2 is SQIVND (reference sequence). In DNA form, the CDR3 reads TGTGCCAGTAGTATAGAGAACTATGGCTACACCTTC. This encodes CASSIENYGYTF.

This clonotype was recorded many times. The chain couples TRBV16 to TRBJ1-2; D is unclear. Between the trimmed V and J ends, which lost 2 bases and 2 bases, there was a span of 18 bases. The CDR3 is 17 residues long. Per the germline V gene, CDR1 is KGHSY and CDR2 is FQNENV. The CDR3 region is CASSQSLLNRPNYGYTF. DNA of the CDR3: TGTGCCAGCAGCCAAAGTTTATTGAACAGACCCAACTATGGCTACACCTTC.

The rearrangement joins TRBV6-2 or TRBV6-3 to TRBJ2-3; 8 nucleotides line up with TRBD2. V shed 0 bases, J shed 5 bases, and the junction held 7 bases outside the gene matches. The CDR3 sequence is 16 residues long. Per the germline V gene, CDR1 is MNHEY and CDR2 is SVGEGT. The CDR3 coding sequence is TGTGCCAGCAGTTACTCGAGTGCGGGGGGCAGAGATACGCAGTATTTT. It translates to CASSYSSAGGRDTQYF.

This clonotype was observed many times. The chain employs TRBV6-1 and TRBJ1-6; D gene uncertain. Deletions cut 6 bases from V and 0 bases from J, with 15 bases between. Germline V lookup: CDR1 MNHNS, CDR2 SASEGT. CDR3 length equals 17 residues. The CDR3 nucleotides read TGTGCCAGCAGCTTACAAGGACTTAGCTCCTATAATTCACCCCTCCACTTT. Amino acid sequence: CASSLQGLSSYNSPLHF.

As regards this clonotype: This may stem from a read error, because a much larger clone lies one nucleotide away. The genes are TRBV20-1 and TRBJ1-2; 7 bases line up with TRBD1. The trim removed 6 bases at V and 4 bases at J, leaving 11 bases unmatched. This CDR3 spans 14 amino acids. Germline CDR1 and CDR2: DFQATT and SNEGSKA (reference sequence). DNA for the CDR3: TGCAGTGCGGGACAGCCCCGGACCTCCTATGGCTACACCTTC. It yields the protein CSAGQPRTSYGYTF.

The chain uses TRBV6-1 and TRBJ2-2; 9 nucleotides align to TRBD2. Germline V lookup: CDR1 MNHNS, CDR2 SASEGT. The CDR3 totals 17 residues. V lost 6 bases, J lost 4 bases, and 12 bases stayed unmatched. The CDR3 spells CASSALSGGIVTGELFF. The CDR3 DNA is TGTGCCAGCAGCGCATTAAGCGGGGGGATTGTCACCGGGGAGCTGTTTTTT.